The TCR beta chain described here comes from a study of sequential checkpoint blockade in melanoma. Study background: Patients were randomized 1:1 to nivolumab-then-ipilimumab or ipilimumab-then-nivolumab first-line. Maintenance nivolumab came after either treatment sequence.

V lost 0 bases to trimming and J lost 3 bases; unmatched junction nucleotides: 3. The CDR3 sequence is 14 residues long. Germline V lookup: CDR1 SGHNT, CDR2 YYREEE (reference sequence). Produced via immunoSEQ multiplex PCR; TCRdb's table is partial and in-frame only. In the table there are about 30,000 clones, approximately 88% of which are singletons. This clone has only a few counts. Treatment reported: randomized to nivolumab then ipilimumab (arm A) or the reverse (arm B). DNA-damaging chemotherapy had not been given to any patient beforehand. PBMC sorting kept live CD3+CD8+ cells without CD19 or CD56.

The specimen comprised CD8+ T cells sorted from blood (inferred from file names), sampled from a patient given nivolumab and ipilimumab in sequence. The genes are TRBV5-4 and TRBJ2-7; TRBD1 agrees at 7 bases. This TCR was sampled from a human donor with melanoma. The CDR3 here is CASSLGGTDYEQYV. For the CDR3, the DNA is TGTGCCAGCAGCTTGGGTGGGACAGACTACGAGCAGTACGTC.